This T cell receptor beta chain was sequenced for a study of kidney transplant recipient with SARS-CoV-2 infection. TCRdb recomputed calls from the reads with MiXCR, one row per CDR3 protein. This sample has approximately 240,000 distinct CDR3 sequences, with 29% found just once. This clonotype appeared many times. V was trimmed by 1 base and J by 2 bases, leaving 13 bases between them. There are 16 residues in the CDR3. The starting material was a blood sample, obtained at baseline and between days 110 and 120 from a kidney transplant recipient. This chain uses TRBV12-3 or TRBV12-4 with TRBJ2-3, with D possibly being TRBD1 or TRBD2 (5 bases each). This clonotype was sampled from a young adult male patient who had COVID-19 and was a kidney transplant recipient. Some T cells could come from the graft donor. CDR3 residues: CASSLGQPGTTDTQYF. The CDR3 DNA follows: TGTGCCAGCAGTTTAGGTCAACCAGGGACCACAGATACGCAGTATTTT.